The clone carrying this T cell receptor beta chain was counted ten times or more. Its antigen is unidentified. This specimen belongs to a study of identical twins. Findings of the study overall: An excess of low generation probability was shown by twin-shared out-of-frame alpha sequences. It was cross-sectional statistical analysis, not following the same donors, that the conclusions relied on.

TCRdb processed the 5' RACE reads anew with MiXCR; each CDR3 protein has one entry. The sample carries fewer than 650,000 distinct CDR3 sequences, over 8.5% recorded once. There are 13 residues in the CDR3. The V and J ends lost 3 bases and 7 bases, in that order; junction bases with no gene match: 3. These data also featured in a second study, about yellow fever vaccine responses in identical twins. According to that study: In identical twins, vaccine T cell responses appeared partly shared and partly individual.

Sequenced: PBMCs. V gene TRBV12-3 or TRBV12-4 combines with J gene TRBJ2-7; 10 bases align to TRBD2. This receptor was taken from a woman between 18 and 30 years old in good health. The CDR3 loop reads CASSLASGGEQYF. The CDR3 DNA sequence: TGTGCCAGCAGTTTGGCTAGCGGGGGAGAGCAGTACTTC.